The 9 T cell receptor beta chains below were found in one sample sequenced in a study of blood T cell repertoires in COVID-19. The assay was immunoSEQ multiplex PCR, and TCRdb's table has in-frame clones only and misses some. The data hold about 39,000 clones, with approximately 78% observed a single time. The sample comprised peripheral blood. All receptors come from a man aged 55 to 70 in a cohort sampled during active COVID-19.

The chain combines TRBV7-2 with TRBJ2-1; D gene unclear. Germline V gene lookup returns CDR1 SGHTA and CDR2 FQGNSA. V was clipped by 5 bases and J by 8 bases, with 16 bases between them. The CDR3 extends over 14 amino acids. In nucleotides, the CDR3 is TGTGCCAGCAGCCTGAGGTCGGGTTTCGATGAGCAGTTCTTC. Residues: CASSLRSGFDEQFF.

This clone occurred once. The chain recombines TRBV18 with TRBJ2-7; TRBD2 agrees at 9 bases. The J segment lost 4 bases and the V segment lost 5 bases, leaving 6 bases of the junction unmatched. This CDR3 spans 14 amino acids. The germline CDR1 and CDR2 sequences are KGHSH and LQKENI. Here the CDR3 reads CASSSAGGDYEQYF. CDR3 DNA: TGTGCCAGCTCATCGGCGGGAGGGGATTACGAGCAGTACTTC.

V is TRBV5-6 and J is TRBJ2-7, with D unresolved. There are 15 residues in the CDR3. Between the trimmed V and J ends, which lost 1 base and 0 bases, there was a span of 11 bases. CDR1 and CDR2 from the germline V gene are SGHDT and YYEEEE. In nucleotides, the CDR3 is TGTGCCAGCAGCTTGCATCCCCGGAGCTCCTACGAGCAGTACTTC. As protein: CASSLHPRSSYEQYF.

J is TRBJ2-3 and V is TRBV18; D remains ambiguous. The CDR3 covers 13 residues. From germline, CDR1 is KGHSH and CDR2 LQKENI. The V end lost 0 bases, the J end lost 3 bases, and 4 bases lay between the germline ends. CDR3 nucleotides: TGTGCCAGCTCACCACCCGTTACAGATACGCAGTATTTT. Translated, it gives CASSPPVTDTQYF.

This rearrangement joins TRBV28 to TRBJ1-1; no clear D. Between the trimmed V and J ends, which lost 1 base and 4 bases, there was a span of 4 bases. There are 12 residues in the CDR3. CDR1 MDHEN and CDR2 SYDVKM come from the germline V gene. DNA for the CDR3: TGTGCCAGCAGTTTATCGGGCACTGAAGCTTTCTTT. It specifies CASSLSGTEAFF.

CDR3 sequence reads: CASSETETTPLHF. The CDR3 bases are TGTGCCAGCAGTGAGACAGAAACGACACCCCTCCACTTT. This chain joins TRBV25-1 and TRBJ1-6; D possibly corresponds to TRBD1 (5 bases). CDR3 length: 13 residues. Germline CDR1 MGHDK, CDR2 SYGVNS. Trimming took off 3 bases at V and 11 bases at J, with 11 bases between the two ends.

The chain uses TRBV25-1 and TRBJ2-3; weak D call: TRBD2 (5 bases). The CDR3 covers 15 residues. The germline gives CDR1 MGHDK, CDR2 SYGVNS. V was cut by 1 base and J by 8 bases, with 16 bases left in between. The DNA of the CDR3 is TGTGCCAGCAGTGAATCCCTTTTTGTGGAGGCTACGCAGTATTTT. Its protein product is CASSESLFVEATQYF. Together with reference TRBV25-1 and TRBJ2-3, the CDR3 gives the full variable domain: EADIYQTPRYLVIGTGKKITLECSQTMGHDKMYWYQQDPGMELHLIHYSYGVNSTEKGDLSSESTVSRIRTEHFPLTLESARPSHTSQYLCASSESLFVEATQYFGPGTRLTVL.

The chain combines TRBV11-2 with TRBJ1-2; D not certain. The V end lost 5 bases, the J end lost 7 bases, and 17 bases lay between the germline ends. The CDR3 extends over 14 amino acids. CDR1 is SGHAT and CDR2 is FQNNGV in the germline V gene. CDR3 sequence reads: CASSPFEAPGGYTF. CDR3 in DNA: TGTGCCAGCAGCCCGTTTGAGGCCCCTGGTGGCTACACCTTC.

The rearrangement links TRBV5-6 to TRBJ1-1; tentative D call: TRBD1 (6 bases). This CDR3 contains 14 residues. From germline, CDR1 is SGHDT and CDR2 YYEEEE. Trimming took 3 bases from V and 0 from J, leaving 9 bases between them. The CDR3 is CASSSGQLNTEAFF. The CDR3 bases are TGTGCCAGCAGCTCCGGACAGCTGAACACTGAAGCTTTCTTT.